This TCR beta chain was recorded in a study of blood T cells in healthy people across ages (dated by TCRdb to 2015 to 2017). Some background on the complete study: Template switching captured roughly one uniquely barcoded TCR beta cDNA molecule per two T cells in model experiments. Four age groups were formed from the donors: young (average approximately 16 years), middle-aged (around 39), aged (about 68) and long-lived (less than 85). To track age-related changes in TCR beta repertoire diversity, the study relied on deep sequencing normalized with unique cDNA molecular identifiers. Donors of different ages were randomly distributed across sequencing lanes to avoid experimental bias. Using the same blood draw, the study looked at two additional independent replicas of 1 million unique cDNA reads for two donors, one aged 18 to 30 and the other aged 80 or older. General findings and caveats noted by the study authors: Compared with the aged group, more naive CD4+ T cells, fewer expanded clones and increased TCR diversity were shown by the long-lived group, suggesting age selection. Observed TCR beta diversity per million T cells fell roughly linearly with age, and a significant reduction was already apparent by age roughly 41. Conclusive comparison of naive and antigen-experienced compartments was prevented by the profiling of bulk unsorted PBMCs. The CMV infection status of donors was not known, potentially confounding age-related changes in expanded clonotypes. Estimates of total diversity from one million sequenced T cells were regarded as lower bounds and underestimates. There was a strong correlation between observed TCR beta diversity and the percentage of naive T cells measured by flow cytometry.

About this clonotype itself: Its recognized antigen is unknown. The junction departs from germline at one end; a sequencing error may be responsible.

The approximately 40 donors, aged about 6 to 95 years, were systemically healthy Caucasian individuals from Russia. Around 10 milliliters of peripheral blood were collected from each donor into EDTA-treated Vacutainer tubes. Ficoll-Paque density-gradient centrifugation was used to isolate PBMCs, with at least 7 million per sample. Trizol reagent was used to extract total RNA from PBMCs, with at least 6 micrograms per sample. Naive CD45RAhigh/CD27high T cell percentages were measured by flow cytometry on a PBMC aliquot from every donor. The method behind the library was 5' RACE. Sequencing relied on an Illumina HiSeq 2500. The second PCR ran for roughly 7 to 11 cycles and used a J-beta primer mix along with a sample-barcoded 5' primer. Each TCR beta cDNA molecule received a unique molecular identifier from a template-switch 5' adaptor carrying 12 random nucleotides. At least 3 million CDR3-containing paired-end reads were obtained from each sample. All of the RNA was converted into first-strand cDNA using the Mint cDNA synthesis kit, with a TRBC-specific oligonucleotide serving as the primer. After uracil-DNA glycosylase treatment, a first 18-cycle PCR used universal primers M1SS and BC2_uni_R on all cDNA. Processing in the source paper ran as follows. For normalization, 1 million high-quality reads, each with a distinct molecular identifier, were randomly selected from each sample. Instead of being binned into consensus sequences, reads with shared molecular identifiers were discarded. MiTCR, set to a Q25 quality threshold and the strictest error-elimination algorithm, was used for CDR3 identification, clonotype clustering and error correction. A nonparametric unseen species model using Euler transformation provided a lower-bound estimate of total TCR beta diversity. TCRdb ran its own pipeline on the public reads, namely fastp trimming at Q25 and MiXCR clone calling, and kept in-frame beta chains. One record per CDR3 amino acid sequence lists the most common genes and DNA. TCRdb, rather than the study authors, made the V and J calls. Within this sample are 550,000 to 750,000 distinct CDR3 sequences, with over 20% of them counted one time only. The leading ten clones occupy about 3.6% of the sample.

The CDR3 covers 12 residues, taking in both the cysteine and the phenylalanine. Here the CDR3 DNA is all that survives: 36 bases in frame from base 1. CDR1 and CDR2, looked up from the germline V gene, are SQVTM and ANQGSEA. Material: blood. The rearrangement combines TRBV29-1 with TRBJ2-1; no D gene can be assigned with confidence. This TCR derives from a man between 65 and 79 years old in good health. The nucleotide sequence is TGCAGCGTTAGGGCAGCCAGCTACGAGCACTACTTC. This sequence encodes CSVRAASYEHYF.